This passage covers 16 T cell receptor beta chains from one sample sequenced in a study of T cells after posttransplantation cyclophosphamide (dated by TCRdb to the mid-2010s). The library was built by means of the immunoSEQ multiplex PCR assay. TCRdb obtained this table from immuneACCESS and retained in-frame rearrangements with V and J assigned. These tables miss some clones; where compared with another copy, unresolved V genes account for less than half of the shortfall, and the remainder is unexplained. Present in this sample are 66,000 or so clones, 93% of which were seen just once. The ten largest clonotypes hold 2.5% to 3% of the sample. Sequenced: PBMCs. The receptors were sampled from a woman under 40 in good health and a related stem cell transplant donor.

Of note for this clone: Different DNA sequences within this sample yield the same CDR3. The chain recombines TRBV18 with TRBJ1-1; D gene ambiguous. The CDR3 sequence is 13 residues long. Between the trimmed V and J ends, which lost 3 bases and 1 base, there was a span of 6 bases. The germline V gene encodes CDR1 KGHSH and CDR2 LQKENI. CDR3 bases: TGTGCCAGCTCACCGGGAAGGAACACTGAAGCTTTCTTT. It is translated as CASSPGRNTEAFF.

The chain combines TRBV9 with TRBJ2-7; D gene ambiguous. V lost 0 bases to trimming and J lost 0 bases, with 7 bases between them. The CDR3 is made up of 14 amino acids. The germline V gene has CDR1 SGDLS and CDR2 YYNGEE. CDR3 residues: CASSVGWGSYEQYF. CDR3 sequence (DNA): TGTGCCAGCAGCGTAGGGTGGGGCTCCTACGAGCAGTACTTC.

The chain combines TRBV28 with TRBJ1-1; a possible D gene is TRBD1 (6 bases). V lost 5 bases to trimming and J lost 5 bases, with 9 bases between them. Germline assignment: CDR1 MDHEN and CDR2 SYDVKM. This CDR3 contains 12 residues. CDR3 protein: CASSTGFTEAFF. Here the CDR3 DNA reads TGTGCCAGCAGTACAGGGTTTACTGAAGCTTTCTTT.

The chain recombines TRBV28 with TRBJ1-1; D unresolved. The V gene's germline CDR1 is MDHEN and CDR2 SYDVKM. V shed 3 bases and J shed 5 bases, with 7 bases lying between them. The CDR3 runs 12 residues. Here the CDR3 reads CASSFQGTEAFF. Here the CDR3 DNA reads TGTGCCAGCAGTTTTCAAGGAACTGAAGCTTTCTTT.

The chain combines TRBV30 with TRBJ2-7; no definite D call. The germline gives CDR1 GTSNPN, CDR2 SVGIG (reference sequence). The CDR3 is 11 amino acids. The V end lost 2 bases, the J end lost 4 bases, and 6 bases lay between the germline ends. CDR3 loop: CAWSLAYEQYF. In DNA form, the CDR3 reads TGTGCCTGGAGTCTCGCGTACGAGCAGTACTTC.

This chain uses TRBV7-2 with TRBJ2-3, with 11 bases identical to TRBD2. This CDR3 comprises 16 residues. Unmatched junction bases numbered 3, after V lost 2 bases and J lost 2 bases. Germline assignment: CDR1 SGHTA and CDR2 FQGNSA. The CDR3 DNA follows: TGTGCCAGCAGCTTACTAGCGGGGGGCTACACAGATACGCAGTATTTT. Translated, it gives CASSLLAGGYTDTQYF.

The chain uses TRBV27 and TRBJ2-7; D perhaps matches TRBD1 (6 bases). Trimming cost V 5 bases and J 3 bases, with 14 bases left between them. CDR1 and CDR2 from the germline V gene are MNHEY and SMNVEV (reference sequence). The CDR3 runs 14 residues. The CDR3 loop is CASSPQGGYYEQYF. DNA of the CDR3: TGTGCCAGCAGTCCACAAGGGGGTTACTACGAGCAGTACTTC.

The chain couples TRBV29-1 to TRBJ2-7; D tentatively fits TRBD1 or TRBD2 (5 bases each). CDR1 and CDR2 from the germline V gene are SQVTM and ANQGSEA. With 7 bases removed from V and 3 bases from J, the gap between germline ends came to 19 bases. The length of the CDR3 is 14 residues. In nucleotides, the CDR3 is TGCAGCGCAACCCGGGACGGAAAACTCTACGAGCAGTACTTC. Translated: CSATRDGKLYEQYF.

A few counts support this clone. The V call is TRBV19, the J call TRBJ2-5, with D possibly being TRBD1 or TRBD2 (5 bases each). Per the germline V gene, CDR1 is LNHDA and CDR2 is SQIVND (reference sequence). The CDR3 contains 15 residues. The V gene lost 1 base and the J gene lost 2 bases, with 11 bases spanning the gap. The CDR3 DNA reads as TGTGCCAGTAGTATAGTTGAGGGGCGGCAAGAGACCCAGTACTTC. As protein: CASSIVEGRQETQYF.

The V gene is TRBV4-3, the J gene TRBJ2-7; D perhaps matches TRBD1 (5 bases). This CDR3 is 15 amino acids long. Germline V gene data show CDR1 as LGHNA and CDR2 as YSLEER. Trimming took off 0 bases at V and 2 bases at J, with 11 bases between the two ends. The CDR3, as DNA: TGCGCCAGCAGCCAAGATCCACAGGTTACCTACGAGCAGTACTTC. It is translated as CASSQDPQVTYEQYF.

This clone was observed once. This sequence joins TRBV11-2 and TRBJ2-7; 7 bases align to TRBD2. Trimming cost V 7 bases and J 7 bases; bases outside gene matches: 7. Germline CDR1 reads SGHAT; CDR2 reads FQNNGV. The CDR3 loop spans 12 amino acids. Here the CDR3 DNA reads TGTGCCAGCACCAAGGGAGGGTTGGAGCAGTACTTC. As protein: CASTKGGLEQYF. Full variable domain (outside the CDR3, taken from reference TRBV11-2 and TRBJ2-7): EAGVAQSPRYKIIEKRQSVAFWCNPISGHATLYWYQQILGQGPKLLIQFQNNGVVDDSQLPKDRFSAERLKGVDSTLKIQPAKLEDSAVYLCASTKGGLEQYFGPGTRLTVT.

The J gene is TRBJ1-2, the V gene TRBV7-2; 9 positions agree with TRBD1. The junction had 17 bases not matched to a gene; V was cut back by 5 bases and J by 4 bases. Germline values: CDR1 SGHTA, CDR2 FQGNSA. The length of the CDR3 is 18 residues. CDR3 DNA: TGTGCCAGCAGCCTTATTGAGGGACAGGGAAGTTCTTTCTATGGCTACACCTTC. This encodes CASSLIEGQGSSFYGYTF. The full variable domain, rest sourced from reference TRBV7-2 and TRBJ1-2, is GAGVSQSPSNKVTEKGKDVELRCDPISGHTALYWYRQSLGQGLEFLIYFQGNSAPDKSGLPSDRFSAERTGGSVSTLTIQRTQQEDSAVYLCASSLIEGQGSSFYGYTFGSGTRLTVV.

This sequence joins TRBV19 and TRBJ1-2; 7 bases line up with TRBD1. J gave up 0 bases and V 6 bases, and 4 bases lay outside the gene matches. The CDR3 spans 14 residues. Per germline, CDR1 LNHDA and CDR2 SQIVND (reference sequence). The CDR3 is CASRTTGTNYGYTF. CDR3 sequence (DNA): TGTGCCAGTAGAACGACAGGGACTAACTATGGCTACACCTTC.

The chain joins TRBV27 to TRBJ1-5, with a possible D match to TRBD1 (6 bases). Trimming shortened V by 2 bases and J by 4 bases, and 12 bases separated the two germline ends. The germline V gene encodes CDR1 MNHEY and CDR2 SMNVEV (reference sequence). The CDR3 runs 15 residues. The CDR3 DNA reads as TGTGCCAGCAGTTTAGCCGGGACACTGAATCAGCCCCAGCATTTT. The encoded protein is CASSLAGTLNQPQHF.

V is TRBV7-2 and J is TRBJ2-1, with D unclear. The V end was cut by 3 bases, the J end by 2 bases, with 11 bases between. Germline V gene data show CDR1 as SGHTA and CDR2 as FQGNSA. There are 15 residues in the CDR3. CDR3 DNA: TGTGCCAGCAGCTTGGCAGGATTAACCTACAATGAGCAGTTCTTC. This translates into CASSLAGLTYNEQFF.

The chain joins TRBV7-2 to TRBJ2-2; 9 bases agree with TRBD2. Trimming cost V 5 bases and J 6 bases; bases outside gene matches: 10. The germline gives CDR1 SGHTA, CDR2 FQGNSA. The CDR3 contains 16 residues. CDR3 DNA: TGTGCCAGCAGCACTCCAGTAAGGACTAGCGCCGGGGAGCTGTTTTTT. Protein: CASSTPVRTSAGELFF. Based on the CDR3 plus reference TRBV7-2 and TRBJ2-2, the full variable domain is GAGVSQSPSNKVTEKGKDVELRCDPISGHTALYWYRQSLGQGLEFLIYFQGNSAPDKSGLPSDRFSAERTGGSVSTLTIQRTQQEDSAVYLCASSTPVRTSAGELFFGEGSRLTVL.